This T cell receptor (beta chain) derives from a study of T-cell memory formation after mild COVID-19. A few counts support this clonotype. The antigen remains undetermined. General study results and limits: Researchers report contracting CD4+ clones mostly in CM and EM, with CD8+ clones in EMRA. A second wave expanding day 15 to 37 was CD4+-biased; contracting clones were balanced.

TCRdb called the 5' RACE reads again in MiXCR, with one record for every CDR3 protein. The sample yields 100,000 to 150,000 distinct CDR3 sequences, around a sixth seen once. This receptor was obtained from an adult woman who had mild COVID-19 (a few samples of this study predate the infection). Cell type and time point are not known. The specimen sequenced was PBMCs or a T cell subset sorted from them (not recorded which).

The CDR3 here is CASSLATWREVDEQFF. CDR3 DNA: TGTGCCAGCAGCTTAGCGACTTGGCGGGAGGTCGATGAGCAGTTCTTC. V usage is TRBV7-9 and J usage is TRBJ2-1; 8 nucleotides match TRBD2. With V trimmed by 0 bases and J by 8 bases, 9 bases remained unmatched. The CDR3 runs 16 residues. Germline CDR1 and CDR2: SEHNR and FQNEAQ (reference sequence). The full variable domain, completed using reference TRBV7-9 and TRBJ2-1, is DTGVSQNPRHKITKRGQNVTFRCDPISEHNRLYWYRQTLGQGPEFLTYFQNEAQLEKSRLLSDRFSAERPKGSFSTLEIQRTEQGDSAMYLCASSLATWREVDEQFFGPGTRLTVL.